What follows describes a single TCR beta chain. Its antigen is unidentified. Clones were read by immunoSEQ multiplex PCR, and TCRdb kept only the in-frame ones, dropping some. The sample contains about 160,000 clones, about 90% of which appear only once. The V and J ends lost 7 bases and 5 bases respectively, with 9 bases between them. This CDR3 spans 11 amino acids. Germline V CDR1 and CDR2: SGHRS, YFSETQ. This entry is derived from a study of T cell responses to AZD1222 COVID-19 vaccine. Study-level findings and limits: Donors were mostly white British, more females; clonal diversity possibly underestimated. Regions left unmutated in variants are reportedly the target of nearly half of spike-specific TCRs. AZD1222 recipients seropositive at baseline numbered only five or six. Distributed over spike, vaccine-associated CD4 TCRs predominated at 160-218 and 743-854.

This sequence originates from an adult in good health. Specimen: peripheral blood, collected on day 0 of AZD1222 vaccination. The chain combines TRBV5-1 with TRBJ2-5; D is uncertain. The CDR3: CASGWLETQYF. In DNA form, the CDR3 reads TGCGCCAGCGGGTGGTTGGAGACCCAGTACTTC.